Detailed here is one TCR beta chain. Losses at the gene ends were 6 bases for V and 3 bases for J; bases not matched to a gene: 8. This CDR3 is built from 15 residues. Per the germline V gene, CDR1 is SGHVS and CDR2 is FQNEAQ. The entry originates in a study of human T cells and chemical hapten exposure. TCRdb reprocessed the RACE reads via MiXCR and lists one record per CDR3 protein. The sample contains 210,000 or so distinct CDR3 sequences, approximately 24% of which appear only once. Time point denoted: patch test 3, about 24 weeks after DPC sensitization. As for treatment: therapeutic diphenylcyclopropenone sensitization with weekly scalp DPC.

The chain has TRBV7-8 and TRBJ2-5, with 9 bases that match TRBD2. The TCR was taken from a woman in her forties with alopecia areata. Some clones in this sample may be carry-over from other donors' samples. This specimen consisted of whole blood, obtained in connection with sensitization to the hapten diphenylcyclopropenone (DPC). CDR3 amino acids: CASRNDRLAEETQYF. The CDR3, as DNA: TGTGCCAGCAGGAATGATCGACTAGCGGAAGAGACCCAGTACTTC.